This T cell receptor beta chain was recovered during a study of cytomegalovirus exposure and HLA in healthy donors. Study outcomes and limitations: Overall, approximately 150 TCR beta chains were annotated as cytomegalovirus-associated. An analysis done earlier found most TCR beta V segments productive about 87% or about 30% of the time. Association of a missense DCLRE1C variant with TCR beta V- and J-gene trimming was reported in a later analysis. A later analysis showed that HLA-associated TCR beta chains had undergone more clonal expansion than equally common others.

Amplification used 60 Vbeta primers and 13 Jbeta primers. Using immunoSEQ multiplex PCR, the repertoire was profiled, and TCRdb retains in-frame clones only, with some absent. The repertoire consists of 100,000 to 150,000 clones, with roughly 78% occurring once and the leading ten covering approximately 11%. Germline V gives CDR1 SGDLS, CDR2 YYNGEE. This CDR3 region has 14 residues. The germline V and J ends were trimmed by 4 bases and 0 bases, with 11 bases remaining between them. In regard to this clone: What it recognizes is unknown.

V is TRBV9 and J is TRBJ2-7; tentatively, D is TRBD2 (6 bases). This clonotype was obtained from a man aged 30-40 years in good health and CMV-seropositive. Sample: PBMCs. CDR3 protein: CASSRDWISYEQYF. CDR3 nucleotides: TGTGCCAGCAGCAGGGACTGGATCTCCTACGAGCAGTACTTC. Based on the CDR3 plus reference TRBV9 and TRBJ2-7, the full variable domain is DSGVTQTPKHLITATGQRVTLRCSPRSGDLSVYWYQQSLDQGLQFLIQYYNGEERAKGNILERFSAQQFPDLHSELNLSSLELGDSALYFCASSRDWISYEQYFGPGTRLTVT.